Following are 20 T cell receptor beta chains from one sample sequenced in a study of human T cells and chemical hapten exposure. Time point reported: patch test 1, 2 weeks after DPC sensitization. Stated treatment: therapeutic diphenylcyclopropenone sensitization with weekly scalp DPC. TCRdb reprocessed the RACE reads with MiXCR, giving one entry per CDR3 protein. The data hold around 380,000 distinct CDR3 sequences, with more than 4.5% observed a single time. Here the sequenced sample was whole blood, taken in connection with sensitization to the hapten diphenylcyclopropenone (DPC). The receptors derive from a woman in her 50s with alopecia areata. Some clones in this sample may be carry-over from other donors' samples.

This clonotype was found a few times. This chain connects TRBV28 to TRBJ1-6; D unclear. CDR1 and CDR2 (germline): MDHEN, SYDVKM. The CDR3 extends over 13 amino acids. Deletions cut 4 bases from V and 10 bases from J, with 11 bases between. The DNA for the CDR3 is TGTGCCAGCAGTTCCTTCAGCGGGTCACCCCTCCACTTT. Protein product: CASSSFSGSPLHF.

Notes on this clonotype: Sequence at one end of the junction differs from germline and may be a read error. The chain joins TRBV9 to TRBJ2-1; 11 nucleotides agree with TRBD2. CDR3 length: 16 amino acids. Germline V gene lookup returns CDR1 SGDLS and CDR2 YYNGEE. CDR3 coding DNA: TGTGCCAGCATCGTAGTAGCGGGAGGGCCTAGTAGCGAGCAGTTCTTC. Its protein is CASIVVAGGPSSEQFF.

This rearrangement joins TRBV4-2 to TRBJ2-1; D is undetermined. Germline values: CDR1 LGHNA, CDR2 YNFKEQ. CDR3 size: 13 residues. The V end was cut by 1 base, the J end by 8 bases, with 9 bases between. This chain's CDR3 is CASSQGYSDEQFF. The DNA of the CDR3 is TGTGCCAGCAGCCAAGGCTATTCGGATGAGCAGTTCTTC.

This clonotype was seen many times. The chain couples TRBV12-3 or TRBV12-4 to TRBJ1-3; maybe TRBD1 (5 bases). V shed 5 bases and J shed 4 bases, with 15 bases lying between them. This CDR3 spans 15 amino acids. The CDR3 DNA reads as TGTGCCAGCAGTGCCGAGGGACGTGGAGGAAACACCATATATTTT. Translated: CASSAEGRGGNTIYF.

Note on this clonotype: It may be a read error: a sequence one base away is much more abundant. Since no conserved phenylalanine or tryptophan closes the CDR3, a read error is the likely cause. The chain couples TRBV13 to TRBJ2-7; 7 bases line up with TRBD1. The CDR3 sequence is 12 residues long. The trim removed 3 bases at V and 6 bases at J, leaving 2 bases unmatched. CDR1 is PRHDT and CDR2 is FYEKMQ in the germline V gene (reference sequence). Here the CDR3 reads CASSLGQPEQYL. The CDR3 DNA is TGTGCCAGCAGCTTGGGACAGCCCGAGCAGTACCTC.

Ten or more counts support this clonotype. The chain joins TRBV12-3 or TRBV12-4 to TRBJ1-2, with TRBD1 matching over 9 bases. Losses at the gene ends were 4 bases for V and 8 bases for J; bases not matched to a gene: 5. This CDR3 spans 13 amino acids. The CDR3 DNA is TGTGCCAGCAGTTCCCGACAGGGGGGAGGCTACACCTTC. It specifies CASSSRQGGGYTF.

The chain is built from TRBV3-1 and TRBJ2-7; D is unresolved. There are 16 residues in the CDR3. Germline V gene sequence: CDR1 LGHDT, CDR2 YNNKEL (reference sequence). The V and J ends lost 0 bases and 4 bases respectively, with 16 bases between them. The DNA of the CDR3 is TGTGCCAGCAGCCAAGATCCGGCCAGGAGCTATTACGAGCAGTACTTC. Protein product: CASSQDPARSYYEQYF.

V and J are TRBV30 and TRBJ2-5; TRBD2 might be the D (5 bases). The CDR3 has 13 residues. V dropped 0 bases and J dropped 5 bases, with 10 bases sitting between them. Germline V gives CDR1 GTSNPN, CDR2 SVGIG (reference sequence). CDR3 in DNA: TGTGCCTGGAGTGTACAAACGGGGGAGACCCAGTACTTC. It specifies CAWSVQTGETQYF.

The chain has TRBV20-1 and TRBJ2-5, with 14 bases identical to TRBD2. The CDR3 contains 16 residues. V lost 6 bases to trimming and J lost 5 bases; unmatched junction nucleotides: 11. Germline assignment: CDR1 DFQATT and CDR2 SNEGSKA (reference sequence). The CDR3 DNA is TGCAGTGCCCCGACTGGACTAGCGGGAGGACTCGAGACCCAGTACTTC. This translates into CSAPTGLAGGLETQYF.

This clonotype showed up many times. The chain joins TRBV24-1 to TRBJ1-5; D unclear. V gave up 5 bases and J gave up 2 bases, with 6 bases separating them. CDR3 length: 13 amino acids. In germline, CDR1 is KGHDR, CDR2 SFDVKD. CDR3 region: CATSGFGNQPQHF. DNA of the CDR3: TGTGCCACCAGTGGTTTCGGCAATCAGCCCCAGCATTTT.

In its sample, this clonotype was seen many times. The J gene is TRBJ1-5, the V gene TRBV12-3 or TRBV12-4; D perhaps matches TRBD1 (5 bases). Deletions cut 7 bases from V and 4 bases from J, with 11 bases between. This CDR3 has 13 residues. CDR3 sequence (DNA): TGTGCCAGCACCCGGGACTATAATCAGCCCCAGCATTTT. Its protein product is CASTRDYNQPQHF.

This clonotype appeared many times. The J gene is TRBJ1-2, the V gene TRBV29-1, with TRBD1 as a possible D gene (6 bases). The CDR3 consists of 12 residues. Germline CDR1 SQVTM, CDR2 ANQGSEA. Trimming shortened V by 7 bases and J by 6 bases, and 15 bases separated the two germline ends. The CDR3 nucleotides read TGCAGCGGACGGGGGCAGGGCAATGGCTACACCTTC. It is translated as CSGRGQGNGYTF. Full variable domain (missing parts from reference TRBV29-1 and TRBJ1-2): SAVISQKPSRDICQRGTSLTIQCQVDSQVTMMFWYRQQPGQSLTLIATANQGSEATYESGFVIDKFPISRPNLTFSTLTVSNMSPEDSSIYLCSGRGQGNGYTFGSGTRLTVV.

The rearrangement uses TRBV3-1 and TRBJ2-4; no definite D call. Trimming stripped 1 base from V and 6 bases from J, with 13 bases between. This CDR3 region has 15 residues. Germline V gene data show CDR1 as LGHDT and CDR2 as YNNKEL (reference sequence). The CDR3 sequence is CASSQAGLIRNIQYF. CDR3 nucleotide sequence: TGTGCCAGCAGCCAAGCCGGGCTGATTAGAAACATTCAGTACTTC.

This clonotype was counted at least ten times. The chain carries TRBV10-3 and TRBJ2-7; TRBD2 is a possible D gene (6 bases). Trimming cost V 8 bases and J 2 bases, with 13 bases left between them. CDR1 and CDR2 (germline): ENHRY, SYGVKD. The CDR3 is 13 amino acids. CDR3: CAIGGTLTYEQYF. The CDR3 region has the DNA TGTGCCATCGGCGGGACGCTGACCTACGAGCAGTACTTC.

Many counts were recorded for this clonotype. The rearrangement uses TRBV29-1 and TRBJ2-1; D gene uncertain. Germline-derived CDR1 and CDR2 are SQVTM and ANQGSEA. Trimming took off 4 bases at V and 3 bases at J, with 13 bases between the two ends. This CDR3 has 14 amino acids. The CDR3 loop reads CSVGRLIVYNEQFF. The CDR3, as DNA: TGCAGCGTTGGTAGACTCATAGTCTACAATGAGCAGTTCTTC.

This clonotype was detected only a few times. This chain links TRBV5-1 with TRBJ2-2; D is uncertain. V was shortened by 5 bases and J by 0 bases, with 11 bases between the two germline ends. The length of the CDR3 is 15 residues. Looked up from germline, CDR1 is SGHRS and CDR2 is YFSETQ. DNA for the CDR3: TGCGCCAGCAGTTTTGACACCTCGAACACCGGGGAGCTGTTTTTT. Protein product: CASSFDTSNTGELFF.

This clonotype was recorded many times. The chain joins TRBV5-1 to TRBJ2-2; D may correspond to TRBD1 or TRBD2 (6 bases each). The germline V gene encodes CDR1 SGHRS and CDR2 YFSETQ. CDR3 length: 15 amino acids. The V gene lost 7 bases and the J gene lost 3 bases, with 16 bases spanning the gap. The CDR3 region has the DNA TGCGCCAGCGTCGACACGGGGGCCTACACCGGGGAGCTGTTTTTT. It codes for CASVDTGAYTGELFF.

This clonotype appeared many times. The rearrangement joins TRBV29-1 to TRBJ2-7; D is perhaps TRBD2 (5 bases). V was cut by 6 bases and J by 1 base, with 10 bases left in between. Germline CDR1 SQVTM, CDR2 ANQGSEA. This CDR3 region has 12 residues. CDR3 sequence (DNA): TGCAGCGTCAGCGGAGGATCCTACGAGCAGTACTTC. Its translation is CSVSGGSYEQYF.

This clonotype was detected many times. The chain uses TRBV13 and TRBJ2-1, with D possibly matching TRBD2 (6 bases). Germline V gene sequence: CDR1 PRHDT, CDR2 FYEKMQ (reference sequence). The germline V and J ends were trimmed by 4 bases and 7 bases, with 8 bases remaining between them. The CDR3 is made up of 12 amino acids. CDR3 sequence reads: CASSSSANEQFF. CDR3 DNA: TGTGCCAGCAGCTCTAGCGCGAATGAGCAGTTCTTC.

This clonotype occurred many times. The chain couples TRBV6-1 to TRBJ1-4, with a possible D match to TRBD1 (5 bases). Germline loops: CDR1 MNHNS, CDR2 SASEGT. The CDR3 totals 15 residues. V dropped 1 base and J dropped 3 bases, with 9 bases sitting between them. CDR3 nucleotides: TGTGCCAGCAGTGAAGTCGGGGGTTCTAATGAAAAACTGTTTTTT. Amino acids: CASSEVGGSNEKLFF.